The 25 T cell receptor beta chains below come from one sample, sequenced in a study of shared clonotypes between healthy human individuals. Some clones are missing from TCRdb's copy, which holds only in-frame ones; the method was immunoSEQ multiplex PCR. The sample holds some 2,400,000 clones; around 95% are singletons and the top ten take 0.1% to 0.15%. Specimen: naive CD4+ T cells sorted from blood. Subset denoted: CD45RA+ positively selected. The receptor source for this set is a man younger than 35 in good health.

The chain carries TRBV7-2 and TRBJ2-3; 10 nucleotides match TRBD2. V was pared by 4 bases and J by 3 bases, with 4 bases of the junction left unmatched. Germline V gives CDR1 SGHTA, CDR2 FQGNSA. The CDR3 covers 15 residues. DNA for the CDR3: TGTGCCAGCAGCTCCACTAGCGGGGTAACAGATACGCAGTATTTT. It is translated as CASSSTSGVTDTQYF.

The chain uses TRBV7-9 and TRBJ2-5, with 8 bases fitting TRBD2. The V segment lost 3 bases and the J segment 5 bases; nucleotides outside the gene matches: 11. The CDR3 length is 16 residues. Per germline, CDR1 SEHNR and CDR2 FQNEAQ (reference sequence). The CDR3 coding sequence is TGTGCCAGCAGCTTTCTCAGCGGGAGAGGGGAGGAGACCCAGTACTTC. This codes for CASSFLSGRGEETQYF.

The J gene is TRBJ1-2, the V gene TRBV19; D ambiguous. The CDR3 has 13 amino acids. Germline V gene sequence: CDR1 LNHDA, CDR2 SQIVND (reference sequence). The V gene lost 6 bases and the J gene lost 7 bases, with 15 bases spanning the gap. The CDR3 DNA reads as TGTGCCAGTAGCCCCCCTAGGCTGGGTGGCTACACCTTC. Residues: CASSPPRLGGYTF.

The CDR3 region is CSVEKGVFDTQYF. CDR3 coding DNA: TGCAGCGTTGAAAAGGGGGTTTTTGATACGCAGTATTTT. The chain uses TRBV29-1 and TRBJ2-3, with D perhaps TRBD1 (6 bases). Germline loops: CDR1 SQVTM, CDR2 ANQGSEA. The CDR3 is 13 amino acids. The V end was cut by 2 bases, the J end by 6 bases, with 12 bases between.

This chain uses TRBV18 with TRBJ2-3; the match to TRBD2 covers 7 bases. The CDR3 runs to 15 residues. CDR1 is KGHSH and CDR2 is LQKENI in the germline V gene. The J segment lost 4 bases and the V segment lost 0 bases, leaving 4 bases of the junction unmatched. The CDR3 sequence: CASSPPALAADTQYF. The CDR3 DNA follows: TGTGCCAGCTCACCACCGGCTCTAGCGGCAGATACGCAGTATTTT.

CDR3 nucleotide sequence: TGTGCCAGCAGGGGGGACGTAGCCTACGAGCAGTACTTC. Its protein product is CASRGDVAYEQYF. The genes are TRBV2 and TRBJ2-7; D might be TRBD1 or TRBD2, each matching 5 bases. This CDR3 is 13 amino acids long. Deletions cut 6 bases from V and 2 bases from J, with 11 bases between. Germline values: CDR1 SNHLY, CDR2 FYNNEI.

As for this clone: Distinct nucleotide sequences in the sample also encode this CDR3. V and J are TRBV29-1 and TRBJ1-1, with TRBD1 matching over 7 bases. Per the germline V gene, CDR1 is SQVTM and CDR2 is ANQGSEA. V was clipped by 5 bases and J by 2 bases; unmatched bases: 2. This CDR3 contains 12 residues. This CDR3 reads CSVRQGNTEAFF. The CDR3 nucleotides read TGCAGCGTTCGACAGGGAAACACTGAAGCTTTCTTT.

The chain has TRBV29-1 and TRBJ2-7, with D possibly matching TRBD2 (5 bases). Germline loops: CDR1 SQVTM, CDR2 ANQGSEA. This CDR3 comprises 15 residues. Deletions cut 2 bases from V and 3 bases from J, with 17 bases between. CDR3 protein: CSVETEDWRGYEQYF. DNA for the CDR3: TGCAGCGTTGAAACCGAGGACTGGAGAGGCTACGAGCAGTACTTC.

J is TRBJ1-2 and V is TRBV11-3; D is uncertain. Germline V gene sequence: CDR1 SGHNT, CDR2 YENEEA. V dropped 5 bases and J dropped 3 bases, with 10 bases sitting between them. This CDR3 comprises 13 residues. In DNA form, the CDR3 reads TGTGCCAGCAGCCTCCCCAGCCACTATGGCTACACCTTC. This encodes CASSLPSHYGYTF.

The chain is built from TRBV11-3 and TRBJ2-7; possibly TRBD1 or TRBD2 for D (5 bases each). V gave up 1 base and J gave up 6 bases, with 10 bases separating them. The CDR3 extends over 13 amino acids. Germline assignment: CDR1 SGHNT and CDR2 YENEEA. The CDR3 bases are TGTGCCAGCAGCTTAGCCGGGGCTCGCGAGCAGTACTTC. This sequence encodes CASSLAGAREQYF.

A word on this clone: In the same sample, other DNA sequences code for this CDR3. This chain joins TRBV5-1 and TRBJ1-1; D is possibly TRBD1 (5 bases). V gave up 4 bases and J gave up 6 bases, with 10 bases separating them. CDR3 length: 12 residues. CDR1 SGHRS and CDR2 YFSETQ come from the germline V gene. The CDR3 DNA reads TGCGCCAGCAGCCCCCAGGGCCCTGAAGCTTTCTTT. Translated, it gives CASSPQGPEAFF.

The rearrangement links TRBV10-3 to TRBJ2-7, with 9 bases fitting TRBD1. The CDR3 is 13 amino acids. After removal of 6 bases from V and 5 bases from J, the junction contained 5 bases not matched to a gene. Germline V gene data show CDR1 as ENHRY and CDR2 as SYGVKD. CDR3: CAISRGQGNEQYF. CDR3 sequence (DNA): TGTGCCATCAGCCGAGGACAGGGGAACGAGCAGTACTTC.

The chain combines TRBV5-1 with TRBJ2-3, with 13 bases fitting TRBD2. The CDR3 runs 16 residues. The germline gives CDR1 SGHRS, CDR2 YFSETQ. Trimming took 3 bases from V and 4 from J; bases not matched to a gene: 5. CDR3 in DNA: TGCGCCAGCAGCTCCGGCGGACTAGCGGGGGCAGATACGCAGTATTTT. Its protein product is CASSSGGLAGADTQYF. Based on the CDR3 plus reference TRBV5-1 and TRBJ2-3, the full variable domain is KAGVTQTPRYLIKTRGQQVTLSCSPISGHRSVSWYQQTPGQGLQFLFEYFSETQRNKGNFPGRFSGRQFSNSRSEMNVSTLELGDSALYLCASSSGGLAGADTQYFGPGTRLTVL.

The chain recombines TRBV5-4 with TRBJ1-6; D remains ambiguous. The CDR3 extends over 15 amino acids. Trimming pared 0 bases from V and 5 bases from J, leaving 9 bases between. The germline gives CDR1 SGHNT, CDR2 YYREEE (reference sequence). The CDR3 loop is CASSLGQRDNSPLHF. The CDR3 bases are TGTGCCAGCAGCTTGGGGCAGCGGGATAATTCACCCCTCCACTTT.

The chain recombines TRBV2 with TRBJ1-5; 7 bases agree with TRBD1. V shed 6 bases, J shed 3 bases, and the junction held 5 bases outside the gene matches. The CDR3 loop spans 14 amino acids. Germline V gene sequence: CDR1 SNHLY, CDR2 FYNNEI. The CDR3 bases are TGTGCCAGCAGGCCGACAGGGTACAATCAGCCCCAGCATTTT. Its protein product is CASRPTGYNQPQHF. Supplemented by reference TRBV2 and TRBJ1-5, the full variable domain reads EPEVTQTPSHQVTQMGQEVILRCVPISNHLYFYWYRQILGQKVEFLVSFYNNEISEKSEIFDDQFSVERPDGSNFTLKIRSTKLEDSAMYFCASRPTGYNQPQHFGDGTRLSIL.

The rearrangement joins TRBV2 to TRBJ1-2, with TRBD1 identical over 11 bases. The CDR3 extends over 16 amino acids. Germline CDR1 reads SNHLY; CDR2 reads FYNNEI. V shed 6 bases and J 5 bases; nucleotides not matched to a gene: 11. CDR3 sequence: CASRAYSGQGAYGYTF. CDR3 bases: TGTGCCAGCAGGGCATATTCTGGACAGGGGGCGTATGGCTACACCTTC.

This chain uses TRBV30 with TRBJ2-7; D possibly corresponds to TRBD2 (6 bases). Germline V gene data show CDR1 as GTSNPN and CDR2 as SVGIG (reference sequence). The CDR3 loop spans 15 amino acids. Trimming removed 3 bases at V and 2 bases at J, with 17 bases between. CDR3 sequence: CAWSYPGLGTYEQYF. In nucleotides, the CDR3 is TGTGCCTGGAGCTACCCGGGACTTGGGACCTACGAGCAGTACTTC.

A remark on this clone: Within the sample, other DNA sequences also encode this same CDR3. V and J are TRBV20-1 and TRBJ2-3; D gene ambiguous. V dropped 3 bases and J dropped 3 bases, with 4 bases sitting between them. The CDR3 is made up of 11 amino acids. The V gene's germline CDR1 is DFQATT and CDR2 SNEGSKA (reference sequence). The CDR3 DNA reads TGCAGTGCTAGCTCTACAGATACGCAGTATTTT. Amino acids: CSASSTDTQYF.

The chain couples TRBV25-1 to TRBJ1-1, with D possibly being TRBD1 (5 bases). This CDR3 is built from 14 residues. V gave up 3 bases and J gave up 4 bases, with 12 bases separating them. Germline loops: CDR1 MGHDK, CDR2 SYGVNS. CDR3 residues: CASSEPRGGTEAFF. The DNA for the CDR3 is TGTGCCAGCAGTGAGCCCCGTGGGGGCACTGAAGCTTTCTTT.

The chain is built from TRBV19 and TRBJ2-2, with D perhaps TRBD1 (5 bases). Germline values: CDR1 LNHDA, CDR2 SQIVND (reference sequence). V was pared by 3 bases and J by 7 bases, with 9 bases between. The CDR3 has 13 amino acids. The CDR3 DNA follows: TGTGCCAGTAGTATTCCAGGGAACGGGGAGCTGTTTTTT. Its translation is CASSIPGNGELFF.

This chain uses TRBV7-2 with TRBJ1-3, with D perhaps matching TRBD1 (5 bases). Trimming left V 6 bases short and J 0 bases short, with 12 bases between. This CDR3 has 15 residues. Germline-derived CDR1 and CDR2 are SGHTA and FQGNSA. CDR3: CASRPTGPSGNTIYF. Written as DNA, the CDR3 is TGTGCCAGCAGGCCCACAGGTCCCTCTGGAAACACCATATATTTT.

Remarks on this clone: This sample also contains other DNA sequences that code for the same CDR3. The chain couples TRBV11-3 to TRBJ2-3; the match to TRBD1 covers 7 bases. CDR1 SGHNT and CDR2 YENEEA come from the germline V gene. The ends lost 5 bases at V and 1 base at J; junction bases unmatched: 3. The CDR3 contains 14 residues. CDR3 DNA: TGTGCCAGCAGCCGCACAGGGGGCACAGATACGCAGTATTTT. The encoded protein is CASSRTGGTDTQYF.

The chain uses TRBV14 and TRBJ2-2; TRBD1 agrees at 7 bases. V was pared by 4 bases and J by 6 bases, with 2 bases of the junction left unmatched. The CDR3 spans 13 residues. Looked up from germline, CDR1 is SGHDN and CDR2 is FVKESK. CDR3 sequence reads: CASSRQGSGELFF. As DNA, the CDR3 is TGTGCCAGCAGCCGACAGGGCTCCGGGGAGCTGTTTTTT.

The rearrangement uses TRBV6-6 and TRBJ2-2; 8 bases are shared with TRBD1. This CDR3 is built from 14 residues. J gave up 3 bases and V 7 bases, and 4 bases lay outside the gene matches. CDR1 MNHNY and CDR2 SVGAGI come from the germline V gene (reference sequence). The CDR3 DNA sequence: TGTGCCAGCACAAGACAGGGGTACACCGGGGAGCTGTTTTTT. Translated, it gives CASTRQGYTGELFF.

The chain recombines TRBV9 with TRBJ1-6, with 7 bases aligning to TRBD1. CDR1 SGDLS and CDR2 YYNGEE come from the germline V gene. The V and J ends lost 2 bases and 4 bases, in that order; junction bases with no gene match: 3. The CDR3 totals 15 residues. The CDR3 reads CASSVRTGYNSPLHF. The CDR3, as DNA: TGTGCCAGCAGCGTTAGGACAGGTTATAATTCACCCCTCCACTTT.